This T cell receptor (beta chain) stems from a study of blood T cell repertoires in COVID-19. Turning to the study itself: The origin of the acute and convalescent COVID-19 samples was the United States, Italy and Spain. PBMCs, B-cell-depleted T cells, or T cells were the source of the cDNA or gDNA that made up the material.

Participants were aged about 18 to 95 years, lived in about two dozen US areas, and enrolled virtually. Trimming cost V 2 bases and J 4 bases, with 15 bases left between them. From germline, CDR1 is MNHEY and CDR2 SMNVEV (reference sequence). The CDR3 consists of 16 residues. Authors' data handling: Reference gene primers were amplified, and this amplification served to estimate nucleated cell counts. Clones were sequenced by immunoSEQ multiplex PCR, and TCRdb holds only the in-frame ones, with some missing. The V and J calls and clone size were taken over from that table, and D and trimming were inferred from the DNA. The sample lists 110,000 to 150,000 clones, more than 70% occurring once.

V is TRBV27 and J is TRBJ1-5, with D perhaps matching TRBD1 (5 bases). The TCR comes from a man in his forties or fifties with acute COVID-19. The sequenced sample was PBMCs or T cells enriched from blood (not recorded which). The CDR3 coding sequence is TGTGCCAGCAGTTTAAAAGCAGGGTCCGATAATCAGCCCCAGCATTTT. Protein product: CASSLKAGSDNQPQHF.